A selection of T cell receptor beta chains follows, all from one sample in a study of siplizumab effects on memory and regulatory T cells. Generated by immunoSEQ multiplex PCR, the TCRdb table keeps only in-frame clones and is missing some. The sample has about 69,000 clones, 80% to 90% seen once. Sample: Tregs sorted from blood. All receptors come from a human donor in good health. Both conserved end residues are part of each CDR3. A D gene is named only where the DNA matches it firmly. Clone size is shown for a subset of rows, as once, few, many or a class of expanded clone.

j_call: TRBJ2-7; d_call: TRBD1; clone_size: once; v_call: TRBV6-6; cdr3_aa: CASTVHGQGSYEQYF; cdr3_nt: TGTGCCAGCACCGTACACGGACAGGGCTCCTACGAGCAGTACTTC
j_call: TRBJ1-5; d_call: NA; clone_size: NA; v_call: TRBV6-5; cdr3_aa: CASGQSDQPQHF; cdr3_nt: TGTGCCAGCGGGCAGAGCGATCAGCCCCAGCATTTT
j_call: TRBJ1-3; d_call: NA; clone_size: once; v_call: TRBV9; cdr3_aa: CASSVVGGDGNTIYF; cdr3_nt: TGTGCCAGCAGCGTAGTAGGAGGGGACGGAAACACCATATATTTT
j_call: TRBJ2-1; d_call: NA; clone_size: few; v_call: TRBV7-9; cdr3_aa: CASSTGGSYNEQFF; cdr3_nt: TGTGCCAGCAGTACCGGAGGGTCCTACAATGAGCAGTTCTTC
j_call: TRBJ2-2; d_call: NA; clone_size: NA; v_call: TRBV18; cdr3_aa: CASSLRFQGQSDTGELFF; cdr3_nt: TGTGCCAGCTCACTCAGGTTTCAGGGGCAGTCGGACACCGGGGAGCTGTTTTTT
j_call: TRBJ1-2; d_call: NA; clone_size: NA; v_call: TRBV5-4; cdr3_aa: CASSSVDSYGYTF; cdr3_nt: TGTGCCAGCAGCTCAGTTGACAGCTATGGCTACACCTTC
j_call: TRBJ1-1; d_call: NA; clone_size: NA; v_call: TRBV4-2; cdr3_aa: CASSQDLGEGIAFF; cdr3_nt: TGTGCCAGCAGCCAAGATTTGGGTGAAGGGATAGCTTTCTTT
j_call: TRBJ2-7; d_call: NA; clone_size: NA; v_call: TRBV7-2; cdr3_aa: CASSQSGGVSSYEQYF; cdr3_nt: TGTGCCAGCAGCCAATCTGGGGGAGTCTCATCCTACGAGCAGTACTTC
j_call: TRBJ1-5; d_call: NA; clone_size: NA; v_call: TRBV6-5; cdr3_aa: CASSRAGNNQPQHF; cdr3_nt: TGTGCCAGCAGTCGGGCAGGGAATAATCAGCCCCAGCATTTT
j_call: TRBJ2-5; d_call: TRBD2; clone_size: NA; v_call: TRBV28; cdr3_aa: CASSPGGLQETQYF; cdr3_nt: TGTGCCAGCAGTCCGGGGGGACTCCAAGAGACCCAGTACTTC
j_call: TRBJ2-5; d_call: NA; clone_size: NA; v_call: TRBV25-1; cdr3_aa: CASSESFKGETQYF; cdr3_nt: TGTGCCAGCAGTGAATCTTTTAAGGGTGAGACCCAGTACTTC
j_call: TRBJ2-1; d_call: NA; clone_size: NA; v_call: TRBV5-4; cdr3_aa: CASSLDRSSYNEQFF; cdr3_nt: TGTGCCAGCAGCTTGGACCGGAGCTCCTACAATGAGCAGTTCTTC
j_call: TRBJ2-2; d_call: NA; clone_size: NA; v_call: TRBV21-1; cdr3_aa: CASSKAPSPWAEWPGELFF; cdr3_nt: TGTGCCAGCAGCAAAGCACCCTCACCCTGGGCAGAGTGGCCCGGGGAGCTGTTTTTT
j_call: TRBJ2-1; d_call: NA; clone_size: NA; v_call: TRBV10-2; cdr3_aa: CASREVGAAYNEQFF; cdr3_nt: TGCGCCAGCAGGGAGGTGGGAGCGGCCTACAATGAGCAGTTCTTC
j_call: TRBJ1-2; d_call: NA; clone_size: once; v_call: TRBV10-3; cdr3_aa: CAIKRALDYGYTF; cdr3_nt: TGTGCCATCAAAAGGGCCCTCGACTATGGCTACACCTTC
j_call: TRBJ2-1; d_call: NA; clone_size: NA; v_call: TRBV19; cdr3_aa: CASSIGGGSYNEQFF; cdr3_nt: TGTGCCAGTAGTATCGGTGGGGGCTCCTACAATGAGCAGTTCTTC
j_call: TRBJ2-1; d_call: NA; clone_size: NA; v_call: TRBV9; cdr3_aa: CASSVGGISRHEQFF; cdr3_nt: TGTGCCAGCAGCGTAGGAGGGATATCCCGACATGAGCAGTTCTTC
j_call: TRBJ2-7; d_call: NA; clone_size: NA; v_call: TRBV28; cdr3_aa: CASSLESGRPYEQYF; cdr3_nt: TGTGCCAGCAGTTTAGAGTCAGGGCGTCCCTACGAGCAGTACTTC
j_call: TRBJ2-7; d_call: NA; clone_size: NA; v_call: TRBV21-1; cdr3_aa: CASSKEVAGKYRCEQYF; cdr3_nt: NA
j_call: TRBJ2-5; d_call: NA; clone_size: NA; v_call: TRBV30; cdr3_aa: CASSRGGRQETQYF; cdr3_nt: TGTGCCAGCTCGCGGGGAGGAAGGCAAGAGACCCAGTACTTC
j_call: TRBJ2-7; d_call: TRBD1; clone_size: NA; v_call: TRBV18; cdr3_aa: CASSVRDSYEQYF; cdr3_nt: TGTGCCAGCTCCGTCCGGGACAGCTACGAGCAGTACTTC
j_call: TRBJ2-2; d_call: NA; clone_size: few; v_call: TRBV25-1; cdr3_aa: CASSEPTGELFF; cdr3_nt: TGTGCCAGCAGTGAACCCACCGGGGAGCTGTTTTTT
j_call: TRBJ1-2; d_call: NA; clone_size: NA; v_call: TRBV6-6; cdr3_aa: CASSPGDYGYTF; cdr3_nt: TGTGCCAGCAGTCCGGGGGACTATGGCTACACCTTC
j_call: TRBJ1-2; d_call: NA; clone_size: NA; v_call: TRBV7-2; cdr3_aa: CASSLIQGLYGYTF; cdr3_nt: TGTGCCAGCAGCTTAATCCAGGGGCTCTATGGCTACACCTTC
j_call: TRBJ2-7; d_call: TRBD2; clone_size: NA; v_call: TRBV6-6; cdr3_aa: CASRRKLAGGEEQYF; cdr3_nt: TGTGCCAGCAGACGCAAACTAGCGGGAGGGGAAGAGCAGTACTTC
j_call: TRBJ1-5; d_call: TRBD1; clone_size: NA; v_call: TRBV5-5; cdr3_aa: CASSVGTGNQPQHF; cdr3_nt: TGTGCCAGCAGCGTAGGGACAGGAAATCAGCCCCAGCATTTT
j_call: TRBJ1-5; d_call: NA; clone_size: NA; v_call: TRBV9; cdr3_aa: CASSVDTRQPQHF; cdr3_nt: TGTGCCAGCAGCGTGGATACAAGGCAGCCCCAGCATTTT
j_call: TRBJ2-1; d_call: NA; clone_size: once; v_call: TRBV28; cdr3_aa: CASSPSLGLSSYNEQFF; cdr3_nt: TGTGCCAGCAGTCCCTCCCTTGGCCTGAGCTCCTACAATGAGCAGTTCTTC
j_call: TRBJ2-7; d_call: TRBD2; clone_size: NA; v_call: TRBV28; cdr3_aa: CASSFILAGGYYEQYF; cdr3_nt: TGTGCCAGCAGTTTTATCCTAGCGGGAGGGTACTACGAGCAGTACTTC
j_call: TRBJ1-2; d_call: NA; clone_size: once; v_call: TRBV5-6; cdr3_aa: CASSLGRNYGYTF; cdr3_nt: TGTGCCAGCAGCTTGGGCAGGAACTATGGCTACACCTTC
j_call: TRBJ2-7; d_call: TRBD2; clone_size: NA; v_call: TRBV18; cdr3_aa: CASSPVTLRAGVGEQYF; cdr3_nt: TGTGCCAGCTCACCAGTTACATTACGAGCGGGAGTTGGCGAGCAGTACTTC
j_call: TRBJ2-7; d_call: NA; clone_size: NA; v_call: TRBV6-6; cdr3_aa: CASSYSKGRGNEQYF; cdr3_nt: TGTGCCAGCAGTTACTCGAAAGGCAGGGGAAACGAGCAGTACTTC
j_call: TRBJ1-4; d_call: NA; clone_size: once; v_call: TRBV6-1; cdr3_aa: CASSLRRLLGEKLFF; cdr3_nt: TGTGCCAGCAGTCTTAGGAGACTTCTTGGTGAAAAACTGTTTTTT
j_call: TRBJ2-3; d_call: NA; clone_size: once; v_call: TRBV9; cdr3_aa: CASSLGSLDTQYF; cdr3_nt: TGTGCCAGCAGCTTGGGGTCTCTCGATACGCAGTATTTT
j_call: TRBJ1-6; d_call: NA; clone_size: NA; v_call: TRBV4-3; cdr3_aa: CASSQDRGGNSPLHF; cdr3_nt: TGCGCCAGCAGCCAAGATAGGGGCGGCAATTCACCCCTCCACTTT
j_call: TRBJ2-5; d_call: NA; clone_size: NA; v_call: TRBV5-1; cdr3_aa: CASSLGTMGETQYF; cdr3_nt: TGCGCCAGCAGCTTGGGGACAATGGGGGAGACCCAGTACTTC
j_call: TRBJ1-4; d_call: NA; clone_size: NA; v_call: TRBV2; cdr3_aa: CASSEDRVGIQKLFF; cdr3_nt: TGTGCCAGCAGTGAAGACAGGGTGGGAATTCAAAAACTGTTTTTT
j_call: TRBJ2-7; d_call: TRBD1; clone_size: NA; v_call: TRBV7-2; cdr3_aa: CASSLGQAPLEQYF; cdr3_nt: TGTGCCAGCAGCTTGGGACAGGCCCCCCTCGAGCAGTACTTC
j_call: TRBJ2-1; d_call: NA; clone_size: NA; v_call: TRBV2; cdr3_aa: CASSEFGRQGWFF; cdr3_nt: TGTGCCAGCAGTGAATTCGGGCGTCAGGGTTGGTTCTTC
j_call: TRBJ2-7; d_call: NA; clone_size: few; v_call: TRBV4-3; cdr3_aa: CASPVTPYEQYF; cdr3_nt: TGCGCCAGCCCCGTTACCCCCTACGAGCAGTACTTC
j_call: TRBJ2-3; d_call: TRBD2; clone_size: NA; v_call: TRBV5-6; cdr3_aa: CASSRTSGLRADTQYF; cdr3_nt: TGTGCCAGCAGCAGGACTAGCGGCCTGAGGGCAGATACGCAGTATTTT
j_call: TRBJ2-3; d_call: TRBD2; clone_size: NA; v_call: TRBV27; cdr3_aa: CASSFREATDTQYF; cdr3_nt: TGTGCCAGCAGTTTCCGGGAGGCCACAGATACGCAGTATTTT